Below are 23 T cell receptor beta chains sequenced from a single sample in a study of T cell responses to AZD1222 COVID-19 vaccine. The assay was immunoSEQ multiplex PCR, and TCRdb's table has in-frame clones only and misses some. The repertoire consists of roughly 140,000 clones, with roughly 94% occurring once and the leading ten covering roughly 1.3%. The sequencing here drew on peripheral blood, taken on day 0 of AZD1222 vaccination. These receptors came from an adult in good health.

CDR3 loop: CASSLELGFYEQYV. As DNA, the CDR3 is TGTGCCAGCAGCTTAGAATTGGGGTTTTACGAGCAGTACGTC. V usage is TRBV7-2 and J usage is TRBJ2-7, with D unclear. The CDR3 covers 14 residues. CDR1 SGHTA and CDR2 FQGNSA come from the germline V gene. The V gene lost 1 base and the J gene lost 4 bases, with 11 bases spanning the gap.

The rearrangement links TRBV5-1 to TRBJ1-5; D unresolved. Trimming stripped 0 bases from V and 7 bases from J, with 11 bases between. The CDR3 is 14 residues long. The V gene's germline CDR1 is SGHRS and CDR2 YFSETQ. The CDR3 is CASSLAAEGQPQHF. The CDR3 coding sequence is TGCGCCAGCAGCTTGGCCGCGGAGGGACAGCCCCAGCATTTT.

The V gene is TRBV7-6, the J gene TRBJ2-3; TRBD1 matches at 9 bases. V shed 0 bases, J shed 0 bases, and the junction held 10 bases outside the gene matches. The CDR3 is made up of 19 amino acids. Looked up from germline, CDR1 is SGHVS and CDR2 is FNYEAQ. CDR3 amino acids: CASSLAHFTGGLSTDTQYF. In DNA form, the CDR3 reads TGTGCCAGCAGCTTAGCGCATTTTACAGGGGGCTTAAGCACAGATACGCAGTATTTT.

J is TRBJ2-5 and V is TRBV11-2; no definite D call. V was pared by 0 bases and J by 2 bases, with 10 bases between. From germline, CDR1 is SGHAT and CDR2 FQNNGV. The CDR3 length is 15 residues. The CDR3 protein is CASSLDLMVQETQYF. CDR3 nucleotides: TGTGCCAGCAGCTTAGATCTTATGGTACAAGAGACCCAGTACTTC.

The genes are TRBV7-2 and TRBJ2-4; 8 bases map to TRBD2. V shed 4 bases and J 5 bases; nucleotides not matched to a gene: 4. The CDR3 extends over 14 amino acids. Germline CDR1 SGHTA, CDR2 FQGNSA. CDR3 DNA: TGTGCCAGCAGCTCAAGCGGGAGTCAAAACATTCAGTACTTC. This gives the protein CASSSSGSQNIQYF. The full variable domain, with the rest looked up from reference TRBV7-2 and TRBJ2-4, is GAGVSQSPSNKVTEKGKDVELRCDPISGHTALYWYRQSLGQGLEFLIYFQGNSAPDKSGLPSDRFSAERTGGSVSTLTIQRTQQEDSAVYLCASSSSGSQNIQYFGAGTRLSVL.

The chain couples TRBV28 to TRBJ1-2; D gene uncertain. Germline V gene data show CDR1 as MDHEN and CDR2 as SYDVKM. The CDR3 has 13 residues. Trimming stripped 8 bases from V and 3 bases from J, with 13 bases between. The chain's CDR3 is CASSLGEDYGYTF. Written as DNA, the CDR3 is TGTGCCAGCTCCCTCGGGGAGGACTATGGCTACACCTTC.

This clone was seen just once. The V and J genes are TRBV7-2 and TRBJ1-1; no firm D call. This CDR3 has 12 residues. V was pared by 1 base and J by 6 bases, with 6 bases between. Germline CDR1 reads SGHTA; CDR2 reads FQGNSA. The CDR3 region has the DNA TGTGCCAGCAGCTTAGAGGGTCCTGAAGCTTTCTTT. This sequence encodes CASSLEGPEAFF.

The CDR3 reads CASSSHAEILFF. Written as DNA, the CDR3 is TGTGCCAGTAGTTCTCATGCAGAAATTCTGTTTTTT. The V call is TRBV19, the J call TRBJ1-4; no firm D call. Trimming took off 5 bases at V and 14 bases at J, with 15 bases between the two ends. The CDR3 covers 12 residues. CDR1 and CDR2 (germline): LNHDA, SQIVND (reference sequence).

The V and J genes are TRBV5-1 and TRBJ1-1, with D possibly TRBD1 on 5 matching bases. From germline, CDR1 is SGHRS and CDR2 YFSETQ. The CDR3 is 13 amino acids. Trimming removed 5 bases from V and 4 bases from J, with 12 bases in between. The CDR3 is CASRPTGTTEAFF. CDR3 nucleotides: TGCGCCAGCAGGCCTACCGGGACCACTGAAGCTTTCTTT.

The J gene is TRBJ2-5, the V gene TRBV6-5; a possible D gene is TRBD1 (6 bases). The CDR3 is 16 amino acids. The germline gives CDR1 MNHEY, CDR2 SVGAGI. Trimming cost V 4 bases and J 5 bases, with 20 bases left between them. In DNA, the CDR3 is TGTGCCAGCAGTTCCCCTACCTCAGGGGAGAAGGAGACCCAGTACTTC. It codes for CASSSPTSGEKETQYF.

The CDR3 sequence: CASSLGSASGNTIYF. In nucleotides, the CDR3 is TGTGCCAGCAGCTTAGGGTCTGCAAGTGGAAACACCATATATTTT. The V and J genes are TRBV7-6 and TRBJ1-3; D is unresolved. Germline CDR1 reads SGHVS; CDR2 reads FNYEAQ. V was clipped by 1 base and J by 3 bases, with 10 bases between them. This CDR3 contains 15 residues.

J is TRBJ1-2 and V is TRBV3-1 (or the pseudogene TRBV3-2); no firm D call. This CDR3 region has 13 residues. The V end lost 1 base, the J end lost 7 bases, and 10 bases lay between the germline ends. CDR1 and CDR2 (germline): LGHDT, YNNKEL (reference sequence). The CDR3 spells CASSQGGVSGYTF. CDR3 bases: TGTGCCAGCAGCCAAGGGGGAGTTTCTGGCTACACCTTC.

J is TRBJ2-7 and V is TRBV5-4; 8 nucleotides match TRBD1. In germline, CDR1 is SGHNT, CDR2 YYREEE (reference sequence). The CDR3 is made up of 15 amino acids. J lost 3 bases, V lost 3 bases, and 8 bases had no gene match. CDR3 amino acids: CASSSDQGAFYEQYV. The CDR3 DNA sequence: TGTGCCAGCAGCTCTGATCAGGGGGCCTTCTACGAGCAGTACGTC.

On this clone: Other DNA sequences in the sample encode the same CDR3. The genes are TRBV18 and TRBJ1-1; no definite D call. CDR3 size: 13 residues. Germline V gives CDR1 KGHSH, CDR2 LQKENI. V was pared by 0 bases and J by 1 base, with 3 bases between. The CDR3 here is CASSPPGNTEAFF. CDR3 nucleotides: TGTGCCAGCTCACCACCTGGGAACACTGAAGCTTTCTTT. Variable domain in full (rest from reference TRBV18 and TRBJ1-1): NAGVMQNPRHLVRRRGQEARLRCSPMKGHSHVYWYRQLPEEGLKFMVYLQKENIIDESGMPKERFSAEFPKEGPSILRIQQVVRGDSAAYFCASSPPGNTEAFFGQGTRLTVV.

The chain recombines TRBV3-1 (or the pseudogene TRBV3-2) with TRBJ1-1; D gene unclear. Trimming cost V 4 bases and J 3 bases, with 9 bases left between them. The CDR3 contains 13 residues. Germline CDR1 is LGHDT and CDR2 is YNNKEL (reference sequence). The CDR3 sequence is CASSLQVYTEAFF. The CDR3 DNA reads TGTGCCAGCAGCCTTCAGGTCTACACTGAAGCTTTCTTT.

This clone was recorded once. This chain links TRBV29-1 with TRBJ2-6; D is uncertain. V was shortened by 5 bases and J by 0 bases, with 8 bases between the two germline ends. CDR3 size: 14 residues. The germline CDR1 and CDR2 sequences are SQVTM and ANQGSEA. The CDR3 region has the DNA TGCAGCGTTCATCAGAGCTCTGGGGCCAACGTCCTGACTTTC. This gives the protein CSVHQSSGANVLTF.

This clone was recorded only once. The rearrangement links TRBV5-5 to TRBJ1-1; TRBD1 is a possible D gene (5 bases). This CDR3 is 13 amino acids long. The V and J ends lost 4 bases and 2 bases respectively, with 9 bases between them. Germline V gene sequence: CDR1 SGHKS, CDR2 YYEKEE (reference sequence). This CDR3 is CASSGTANTEAFF. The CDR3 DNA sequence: TGTGCCAGCAGCGGGACGGCCAACACTGAAGCTTTCTTT.

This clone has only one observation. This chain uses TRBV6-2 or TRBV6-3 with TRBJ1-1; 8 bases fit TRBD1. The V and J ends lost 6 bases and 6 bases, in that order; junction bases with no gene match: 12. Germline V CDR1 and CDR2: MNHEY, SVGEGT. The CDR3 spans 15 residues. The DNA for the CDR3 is TGTGCCAGCAGCCCAAGCCCAGACAGGGGATCTGAAGCTTTCTTT. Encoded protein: CASSPSPDRGSEAFF.

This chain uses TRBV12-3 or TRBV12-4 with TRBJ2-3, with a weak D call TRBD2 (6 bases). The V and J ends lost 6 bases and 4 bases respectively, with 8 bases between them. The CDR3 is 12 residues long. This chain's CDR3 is CASRGGADTQYF. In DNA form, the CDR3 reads TGTGCCAGCAGGGGCGGGGCAGATACGCAGTATTTT.

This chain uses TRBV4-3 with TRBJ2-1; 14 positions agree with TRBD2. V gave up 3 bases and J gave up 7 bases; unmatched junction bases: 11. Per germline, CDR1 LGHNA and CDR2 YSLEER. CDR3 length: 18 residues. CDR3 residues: CASSQPRTSGGPGNEQFF. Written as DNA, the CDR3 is TGCGCCAGCAGCCAGCCCCGGACTAGCGGGGGGCCGGGAAATGAGCAGTTCTTC.

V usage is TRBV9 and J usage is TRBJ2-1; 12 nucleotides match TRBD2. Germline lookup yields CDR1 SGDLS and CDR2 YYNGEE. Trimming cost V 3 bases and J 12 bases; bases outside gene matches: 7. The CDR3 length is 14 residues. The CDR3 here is CASSASGTSGPQFF. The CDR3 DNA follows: TGTGCCAGCAGCGCTTCCGGGACTAGCGGGCCGCAGTTCTTC.

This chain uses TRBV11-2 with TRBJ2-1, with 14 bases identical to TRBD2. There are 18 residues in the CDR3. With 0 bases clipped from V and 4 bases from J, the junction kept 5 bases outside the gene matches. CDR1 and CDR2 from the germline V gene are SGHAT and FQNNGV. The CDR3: CASSLELGLAGGYNEQFF. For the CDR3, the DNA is TGTGCCAGCAGCTTAGAATTAGGACTAGCGGGGGGATACAATGAGCAGTTCTTC.

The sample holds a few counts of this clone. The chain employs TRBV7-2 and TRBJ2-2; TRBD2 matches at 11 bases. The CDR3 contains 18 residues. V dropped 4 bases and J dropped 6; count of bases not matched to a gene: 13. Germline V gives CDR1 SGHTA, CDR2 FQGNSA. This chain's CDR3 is CASSYKTLAGGFPGELFF. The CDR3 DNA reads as TGTGCCAGCAGCTACAAAACCCTAGCGGGAGGTTTTCCCGGGGAGCTGTTTTTT.